This T cell receptor beta chain stems from a study of shared clonotypes between healthy human individuals. Study information: Two women and a few men aged 18 to 49 served as donors.

Profiling relied on immunoSEQ multiplex PCR, and the TCRdb table lists in-frame clones only, not all of them. The table records some 630,000 clones, about 96% of them present only once. Study results and limitations: Owing to a small donor count, the genetic and exposure-history diversity represented was limited.

A remark on this clone: The antigen remains unidentified.

V was shortened by 4 bases and J by 3 bases, with 13 bases between the two germline ends. This CDR3 spans 14 amino acids. Germline V lookup: CDR1 MDHEN, CDR2 SYDVKM. CD8 cells classed as naive were CD45RO-negative and positively selected for CCR7, excluding terminally differentiated effector memory CD45RA+ cells. The gene calls are TRBV28 and TRBJ2-7; no clear D. Sequenced: naive CD8+ T cells sorted from blood. This receptor was obtained from a woman aged 25 to 39 in good health. CDR3 residues: CASSYSRVLYEQYF. DNA for the CDR3: TGTGCCAGCAGTTATTCAAGAGTTCTCTACGAGCAGTACTTC.